These 29 T cell receptor beta chains came from one sample sequenced in a study of shared clonotypes between healthy human individuals. Generated by immunoSEQ multiplex PCR, the TCRdb table keeps only in-frame clones and is missing some. This table holds 600,000 to 750,000 clones, 55% to 80% found once. Sequenced: memory CD4+ T cells sorted from blood. Documented subset: CD45RA-negative fraction. These receptors originate from a woman in her thirties in good health.

This chain uses TRBV19 with TRBJ1-5, with D uncertain. CDR1 and CDR2 (germline): LNHDA, SQIVND (reference sequence). CDR3 size: 12 residues. Between the trimmed V and J ends, which lost 4 bases and 3 bases, there was a span of 4 bases. The CDR3 DNA is TGTGCCAGTAGTACCAACAATCAGCCCCAGCATTTT. Translated, it gives CASSTNNQPQHF.

V usage is TRBV5-6 and J usage is TRBJ1-1; maybe TRBD1 (6 bases). With 0 bases removed from V and 6 bases from J, the gap between germline ends came to 18 bases. This CDR3 has 16 residues. Looked up from germline, CDR1 is SGHDT and CDR2 is YYEEEE. The CDR3 coding sequence is TGTGCCAGCAGCTTGGAAATCGGGGGCCTGGGGGCTGAAGCTTTCTTT. This codes for CASSLEIGGLGAEAFF.

There are a few counts of this clone. The chain carries TRBV6-4 and TRBJ2-2; D may match TRBD1 or TRBD2 (5 bases each). The CDR3 contains 13 residues. The V gene's germline CDR1 is MRHNA and CDR2 SNTAGT. V lost 4 bases, J lost 6 bases, and 9 bases lay in between. CDR3 nucleotides: TGTGCCAGCAGTGCTCAGGGAGCCGGGGAGCTGTTTTTT. Its translation is CASSAQGAGELFF.

The chain has TRBV5-1 and TRBJ1-2; the match to TRBD1 covers 9 bases. Germline assignment: CDR1 SGHRS and CDR2 YFSETQ. V shed 3 bases and J 6 bases; nucleotides not matched to a gene: 9. This CDR3 is built from 15 residues. The CDR3 nucleotides read TGCGCCAGCAGCTGGGGGACAGGGAAGAACGATGGCTACACCTTC. This codes for CASSWGTGKNDGYTF. The full variable domain, with the rest looked up from reference TRBV5-1 and TRBJ1-2, is KAGVTQTPRYLIKTRGQQVTLSCSPISGHRSVSWYQQTPGQGLQFLFEYFSETQRNKGNFPGRFSGRQFSNSRSEMNVSTLELGDSALYLCASSWGTGKNDGYTFGSGTRLTVV.

This clone occurred a few times. This chain uses TRBV11-2 with TRBJ2-7; TRBD1 is a possible D gene (6 bases). Germline lookup yields CDR1 SGHAT and CDR2 FQNNGV. Trimming shortened V by 4 bases and J by 4 bases, and 8 bases separated the two germline ends. The CDR3 loop spans 12 amino acids. The CDR3 protein is CASSWTAYEQYF. The CDR3 DNA reads TGTGCCAGCAGCTGGACAGCTTACGAGCAGTACTTC.

The chain is built from TRBV18 and TRBJ1-2; unclear D gene. Trimming stripped 2 bases from V and 0 bases from J, with 7 bases between. Germline loops: CDR1 KGHSH, CDR2 LQKENI. This CDR3 comprises 14 residues. CDR3 sequence (DNA): TGTGCCAGCTCACCATCGTCACCTAACTATGGCTACACCTTC. It specifies CASSPSSPNYGYTF.

The chain joins TRBV19 to TRBJ1-1; 7 positions agree with TRBD1. With V trimmed by 6 bases and J by 6 bases, 13 bases remained unmatched. The germline V gene has CDR1 LNHDA and CDR2 SQIVND (reference sequence). The CDR3 contains 15 residues. The CDR3 is CASRLSVAGGSEAFF. The CDR3 region has the DNA TGTGCCAGTAGGCTGAGCGTGGCAGGGGGATCTGAAGCTTTCTTT.

V usage is TRBV9 and J usage is TRBJ1-4; D might be TRBD1 (6 bases). The V end lost 4 bases, the J end lost 5 bases, and 12 bases lay between the germline ends. CDR3 length equals 14 residues. Germline V gene sequence: CDR1 SGDLS, CDR2 YYNGEE. The CDR3 DNA is TGTGCCAGCAGCCCAGGGGCGGTCAATGAAAAACTGTTTTTT. Amino acid sequence: CASSPGAVNEKLFF. Filled out from reference TRBV9 and TRBJ1-4, the complete variable domain reads DSGVTQTPKHLITATGQRVTLRCSPRSGDLSVYWYQQSLDQGLQFLIQYYNGEERAKGNILERFSAQQFPDLHSELNLSSLELGDSALYFCASSPGAVNEKLFFGSGTQLSVL.

The chain combines TRBV19 with TRBJ2-7; D possibly uses TRBD1 or TRBD2 (6 bases each). Trimming took 6 bases from V and 5 from J, leaving 20 bases between them. Germline V gene lookup returns CDR1 LNHDA and CDR2 SQIVND (reference sequence). This CDR3 contains 15 residues. The CDR3 nucleotides are TGTGCCAGTAGGAAGGGGGAACCGGGGGACCACGAGCAGTACTTC. Protein: CASRKGEPGDHEQYF.

The V and J genes are TRBV7-2 and TRBJ2-7; the D is unclear. V was cut by 1 base and J by 3 bases, with 7 bases left in between. This CDR3 comprises 13 residues. CDR1 is SGHTA and CDR2 is FQGNSA in the germline V gene. This chain's CDR3 is CASSLGRSYEQYF. The CDR3 DNA reads TGTGCCAGCAGCTTAGGACGGAGCTACGAGCAGTACTTC.

The V call is TRBV5-5, the J call TRBJ1-1; D not certain. Germline values: CDR1 SGHKS, CDR2 YYEKEE (reference sequence). V lost 4 bases and J 0 bases, leaving 10 bases between the germline ends. The CDR3 loop spans 14 amino acids. Here the CDR3 DNA reads TGTGCCAGCAGCCGCAGCGAACTGAACACTGAAGCTTTCTTT. It encodes CASSRSELNTEAFF.

This chain joins TRBV15 and TRBJ2-7; D might be TRBD1 (5 bases). Deletions cut 0 bases from V and 0 bases from J, with 6 bases between. This CDR3 region has 14 residues. The germline CDR1 and CDR2 sequences are LNHNV and YYDKDF (reference sequence). The CDR3 nucleotides read TGTGCCACCAGCAGAGATAGGGGCTCCTACGAGCAGTACTTC. Translating it yields CATSRDRGSYEQYF. Full variable domain (rest looked up from reference TRBV15 and TRBJ2-7): DAMVIQNPRYQVTQFGKPVTLSCSQTLNHNVMYWYQQKSSQAPKLLFHYYDKDFNNEADTPDNFQSRRPNTSFCFLDIRSPGLGDTAMYLCATSRDRGSYEQYFGPGTRLTVT.

Concerning this clone itself: Additional DNA sequences in this sample encode the identical CDR3. The chain carries TRBV11-2 and TRBJ2-6; no definite D call. Germline CDR1 is SGHAT and CDR2 is FQNNGV. Trimming stripped 2 bases from V and 1 base from J, with 3 bases between. The CDR3 runs 14 residues. The CDR3 here is CASSLQSGANVLTF. The CDR3 DNA reads TGTGCCAGCAGCTTACAGTCTGGGGCCAACGTCCTGACTTTC.

The J gene is TRBJ2-2, the V gene TRBV29-1; maybe TRBD2 (5 bases). This CDR3 region has 13 residues. The germline gives CDR1 SQVTM, CDR2 ANQGSEA. V was shortened by 5 bases and J by 6 bases, with 13 bases between the two germline ends. The CDR3 region has the DNA TGCAGCGTTCTTACTAGATTTCCCGGGGAGCTGTTTTTT. Its protein product is CSVLTRFPGELFF.

In its sample, this clone was seen many times. This same CDR3 is encoded by further DNA sequences in the sample. The chain carries TRBV27 and TRBJ2-5; D is unclear. This CDR3 region has 13 residues. CDR1 is MNHEY, CDR2 SMNVEV, per germline (reference sequence). With 5 bases removed from V and 1 base from J, the gap between germline ends came to 8 bases. CDR3 loop: CASSRRPQETQYF. The CDR3 DNA reads TGTGCCAGCAGTCGCAGGCCCCAAGAGACCCAGTACTTC.

The rearrangement links TRBV29-1 to TRBJ2-1; 9 bases line up with TRBD1. The CDR3 has 16 residues. CDR1 is SQVTM, CDR2 ANQGSEA, per germline. J was trimmed by 4 bases and V by 6 bases; bases with no gene match: 13. This CDR3 is CSVGGVRGQGYNEQFF. Written as DNA, the CDR3 is TGCAGCGTAGGGGGGGTAAGGGGACAGGGTTACAATGAGCAGTTCTTC.

The rearrangement uses TRBV6-1 and TRBJ2-7; unclear D gene. V was pared by 8 bases and J by 1 base, with 15 bases between. This CDR3 has 14 residues. Germline assignment: CDR1 MNHNS and CDR2 SASEGT. CDR3 nucleotides: TGTGCCAGCGCCCCTAGAACAGAGTCCTACGAGCAGTACTTC. This sequence encodes CASAPRTESYEQYF.

The chain is built from TRBV5-4 and TRBJ1-2, with 9 bases that match TRBD1. The junction had 1 base not matched to a gene; V was cut back by 4 bases and J by 3 bases. The CDR3 totals 13 residues. Looked up from germline, CDR1 is SGHNT and CDR2 is YYREEE (reference sequence). The CDR3 DNA reads TGTGCCAGCAGCACAGGGGGCTACTATGGCTACACCTTC. Translated, it gives CASSTGGYYGYTF.

This clone was picked up a small number of times. The rearrangement uses TRBV2 and TRBJ1-5; the D is unclear. CDR3 length equals 13 residues. CDR1 and CDR2 from the germline V gene are SNHLY and FYNNEI. V lost 2 bases and J lost 7, with 9 bases in between. The CDR3 here is CASSELPGQPQHF. The CDR3 DNA follows: TGTGCCAGCAGTGAACTTCCAGGCCAGCCCCAGCATTTT.

Comment on this clone: Relative to the germline gene, one junction end is altered; a read error may explain this. The chain combines TRBV7-2 with TRBJ2-3; TRBD2 matches 12 bases. The CDR3 has 12 residues. Germline V lookup: CDR1 SGHTA, CDR2 FQGNSA. The CDR3 nucleotides read TGTGCCAGCAGCTCCACTAGCGGGAGGAGGCATTTT. Its protein product is CASSSTSGRRHF.

The chain uses TRBV18 and TRBJ2-2; no clear D. Germline CDR1 and CDR2: KGHSH and LQKENI. The V end was cut by 2 bases, the J end by 6 bases, with 19 bases between. The CDR3 totals 17 residues. CDR3 in amino acids: CASSPFSANNRAGELFF. The CDR3, as DNA: TGTGCCAGCTCACCATTTTCTGCGAACAATCGGGCCGGGGAGCTGTTTTTT.

This clone was found a few times. J is TRBJ1-5 and V is TRBV28; D is possibly TRBD1 (5 bases). The CDR3 is 15 residues long. Trimming cost V 5 bases and J 2 bases, with 13 bases left between them. The germline V gene has CDR1 MDHEN and CDR2 SYDVKM. The CDR3 nucleotides are TGTGCCAGCAGTGGGGAAACACAGGGCAATCAGCCCCAGCATTTT. As protein: CASSGETQGNQPQHF.

On this clone itself: Other DNA variants within this sample encode the same CDR3. The CDR3 DNA is TGTGCCAGTAGAGGGACAGGGGAAAAACTGTTTTTT. It is translated as CASRGTGEKLFF. The rearrangement uses TRBV19 and TRBJ1-4, with 9 bases identical to TRBD1. The germline gives CDR1 LNHDA, CDR2 SQIVND (reference sequence). The ends lost 6 bases at V and 8 bases at J; junction bases unmatched: 1. The CDR3 has 12 amino acids. The entire variable domain, with the rest obtained from reference TRBV19 and TRBJ1-4, is as follows: DGGITQSPKYLFRKEGQNVTLSCEQNLNHDAMYWYRQDPGQGLRLIYYSQIVNDFQKGDIAEGYSVSREKKESFPLTVTSAQKNPTAFYLCASRGTGEKLFFGSGTQLSVL.

J is TRBJ1-3 and V is TRBV28; TRBD1 is a possible D gene (6 bases). The CDR3 is 16 amino acids. Trimming removed 6 bases at V and 4 bases at J, with 19 bases between. Germline V gene sequence: CDR1 MDHEN, CDR2 SYDVKM. The CDR3 loop reads CASRTPSTGGGNTIYF. CDR3 nucleotide sequence: TGTGCCAGCAGGACCCCCTCGACGGGGGGCGGAAACACCATATATTTT.

The V and J genes are TRBV5-1 and TRBJ2-7, with 8 bases lining up with TRBD2. The germline gives CDR1 SGHRS, CDR2 YFSETQ. The junction had 5 bases not matched to a gene; V was cut back by 2 bases and J by 4 bases. The CDR3 has 14 amino acids. CDR3 residues: CASSFTAGAYEQYF. The CDR3 nucleotides read TGCGCCAGCAGCTTCACAGCGGGGGCGTACGAGCAGTACTTC.

This clone was recorded at least ten times. The chain carries TRBV19 and TRBJ1-2; D may be TRBD1 (6 bases). V lost 6 bases and J 3 bases, leaving 8 bases between the germline ends. The CDR3 has 12 residues. From germline, CDR1 is LNHDA and CDR2 SQIVND (reference sequence). DNA of the CDR3: TGTGCCAGTAGGCAGGGGCACTATGGCTACACCTTC. This gives the protein CASRQGHYGYTF.

This clone has a single count. This chain connects TRBV7-9 to TRBJ1-2, with 8 bases that match TRBD1. Per the germline V gene, CDR1 is SEHNR and CDR2 is FQNEAQ (reference sequence). V shed 6 bases and J 7 bases; nucleotides not matched to a gene: 7. This CDR3 has 13 residues. The CDR3 is CASSLQGDGGYTF. The CDR3 DNA reads as TGTGCCAGCAGTTTACAGGGGGACGGTGGCTACACCTTC.

The sample holds a few counts of this clone. CDR3 residues: CSAPGGTEAFF. CDR3 nucleotides: TGCAGTGCTCCGGGGGGAACTGAAGCTTTCTTT. The V call is TRBV20-1, the J call TRBJ1-1, with D maybe TRBD1 (5 bases). The V end was cut by 5 bases, the J end by 5 bases, with 9 bases between. Germline CDR1 reads DFQATT; CDR2 reads SNEGSKA (reference sequence). The CDR3 covers 11 residues.

V is TRBV7-2 and J is TRBJ1-1; 8 bases align to TRBD1. The germline gives CDR1 SGHTA, CDR2 FQGNSA. Trimming at V came to 3 bases and at J to 1 base, leaving 4 bases not matched to a gene. The CDR3 consists of 15 residues. The CDR3 is CASSLDRVGNTEAFF. CDR3 nucleotides: TGTGCCAGCAGCTTGGACAGGGTAGGGAACACTGAAGCTTTCTTT.